These T cell receptor beta chains were read from a single sample in a study of blood T cell repertoires in COVID-19. TCRdb's copy holds only in-frame clones and misses some; the assay was immunoSEQ multiplex PCR. The sample holds 100,000 to 150,000 clones; 85% are singletons and the top ten take over 25%. Specimen: peripheral blood. These receptors all stem from a woman older than 75 with acute or convalescent COVID-19. CDR3s include the opening cysteine and the closing phenylalanine or tryptophan. The order of the fields is V gene, J gene, CDR3 protein.

v_call: TRBV7-2; j_call: TRBJ2-7; cdr3_aa: CASSFRLAGDYEQYF
v_call: TRBV14; j_call: TRBJ1-3; cdr3_aa: CASSPTGPSSGNTIYF
v_call: TRBV6-5; j_call: TRBJ2-5; cdr3_aa: CASSLEGRETQYF
v_call: TRBV27; j_call: TRBJ1-6; cdr3_aa: CASSLSAGSPLHF
v_call: TRBV5-1; j_call: TRBJ1-6; cdr3_aa: CASSLKGSAGSPLHF
v_call: TRBV27; j_call: TRBJ1-5; cdr3_aa: CASSQTGRNSNQPQHF
v_call: TRBV28; j_call: TRBJ2-1; cdr3_aa: CASSLWTSGGNEQFF
v_call: TRBV18; j_call: TRBJ1-1; cdr3_aa: CASSPSAEAIQAFF
v_call: TRBV2; j_call: TRBJ1-2; cdr3_aa: CASGQSFYGYTF
v_call: TRBV10-3; j_call: TRBJ1-3; cdr3_aa: CAITQQEGTIYF
v_call: TRBV28; j_call: TRBJ1-1; cdr3_aa: CASRNQGAGNTEAFF
v_call: TRBV5-5; j_call: TRBJ1-5; cdr3_aa: CASSLGQGDQPQHF
v_call: TRBV5-1; j_call: TRBJ2-7; cdr3_aa: CASSFGLAGYEQYF
v_call: TRBV4-1; j_call: TRBJ1-4; cdr3_aa: CASSQDVWGRGNEKLFF
v_call: TRBV27; j_call: TRBJ2-3; cdr3_aa: CASSFTGGTDTQYF
v_call: TRBV18; j_call: TRBJ2-5; cdr3_aa: CASSLDDRRRETQYF
v_call: TRBV18; j_call: TRBJ2-5; cdr3_aa: CASSLLSDLQETQYF